This TCR beta chain was found in a study of molecular identifiers for immune sequencing clone quantification. Overall study context: Across replicate runs, RNA obtained from approximately 20,000 or 100,000 naive CD8 cells was divided into five, with four undergoing sequencing.

V lost 0 bases to trimming and J lost 5 bases, with 13 bases between them. CDR3 length: 16 residues. Germline lookup yields CDR1 LGHNA and CDR2 YSLEER. General study results and limits: Underestimated sizes of highly expanded clones could result from identical TCR molecules that share a barcode.

As previously described, bulk TCR libraries were made using listed TCR primers. TCRdb itself ran the PCR reads through MiXCR, one entry per CDR3 protein. The data contain hundreds of thousands of distinct CDR3 sequences, 25% of them singletons. The CD8+CD4-CCR7+CD45RA+ phenotype defined the sorted naive CD8 T cells. This clonotype was found a few times. Its specificity is not known. Sequencing input: naive CD8+ T cells from blood, with Jurkat cell RNA spiked in. Indicated subset: FACS-sorted CD8+CD4-CCR7+CD45RA+ naive T cells. The rearrangement links TRBV4-3 to TRBJ2-2, with D tentatively TRBD1 (6 bases). This clonotype was sampled from a human donor in good health. Some libraries in this study had Jurkat cell RNA spiked in. CDR3 loop: CASSQDRGGQTGELFF. CDR3 nucleotides: TGCGCCAGCAGCCAAGATAGAGGGGGTCAAACCGGGGAGCTGTTTTTT.